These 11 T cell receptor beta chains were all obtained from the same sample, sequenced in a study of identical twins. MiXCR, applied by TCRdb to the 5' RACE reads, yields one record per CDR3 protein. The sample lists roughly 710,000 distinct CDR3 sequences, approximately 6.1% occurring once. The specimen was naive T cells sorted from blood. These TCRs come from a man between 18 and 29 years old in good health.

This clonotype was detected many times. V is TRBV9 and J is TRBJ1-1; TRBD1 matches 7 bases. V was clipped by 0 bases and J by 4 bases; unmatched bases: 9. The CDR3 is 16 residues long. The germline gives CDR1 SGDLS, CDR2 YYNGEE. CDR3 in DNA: TGTGCCAGCAGCGTAGCCCCGACAGGGAGCGGCACTGAAGCTTTCTTT. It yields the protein CASSVAPTGSGTEAFF.

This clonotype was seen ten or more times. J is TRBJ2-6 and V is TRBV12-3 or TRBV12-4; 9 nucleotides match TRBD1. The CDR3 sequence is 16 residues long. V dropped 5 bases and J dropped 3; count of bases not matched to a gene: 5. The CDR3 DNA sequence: TGTGCCAGCAGTAGGGACAGGGCGGATGGGGCCAACGTCCTGACTTTC. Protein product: CASSRDRADGANVLTF.

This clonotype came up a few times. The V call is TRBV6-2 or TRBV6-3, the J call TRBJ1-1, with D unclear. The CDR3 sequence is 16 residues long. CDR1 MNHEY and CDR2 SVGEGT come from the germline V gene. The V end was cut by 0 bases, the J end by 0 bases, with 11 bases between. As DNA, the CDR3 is TGTGCCAGCAGTTACTCGAGTCGTTTTCTGAACACTGAAGCTTTCTTT. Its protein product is CASSYSSRFLNTEAFF.

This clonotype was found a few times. The CDR3 loop reads CSASVTSGVTDTQYF. The CDR3 coding sequence is TGCAGTGCTAGTGTGACTAGCGGGGTCACCGATACGCAGTATTTT. V is TRBV20-1 and J is TRBJ2-3; 11 nucleotides line up with TRBD2. The CDR3 is 15 amino acids. The V and J ends lost 3 bases and 6 bases, in that order; junction bases with no gene match: 8. Germline-derived CDR1 and CDR2 are DFQATT and SNEGSKA (reference sequence).

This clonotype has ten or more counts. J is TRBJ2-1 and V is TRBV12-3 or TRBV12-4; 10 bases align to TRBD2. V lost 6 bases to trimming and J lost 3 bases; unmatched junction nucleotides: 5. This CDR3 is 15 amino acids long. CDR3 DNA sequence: TGTGCCAGCAGAAAAGCGGGAGGGGTCTACAATGAGCAGTTCTTC. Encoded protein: CASRKAGGVYNEQFF.

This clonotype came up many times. The CDR3 coding sequence is TGTGCCAGCAGTCGACAGGGAGCGAACACAGATACGCAGTATTTT. Translation gives CASSRQGANTDTQYF. The rearrangement joins TRBV12-3 or TRBV12-4 to TRBJ2-3; 7 bases fit TRBD1. V was clipped by 5 bases and J by 2 bases; unmatched bases: 7. The CDR3 is made up of 15 amino acids.

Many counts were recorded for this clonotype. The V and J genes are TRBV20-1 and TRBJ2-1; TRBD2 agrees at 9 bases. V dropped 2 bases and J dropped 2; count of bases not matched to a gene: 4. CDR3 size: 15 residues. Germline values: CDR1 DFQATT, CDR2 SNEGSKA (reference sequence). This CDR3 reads CSARISGRPYNEQFF. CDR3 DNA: TGCAGTGCTAGAATTAGCGGGAGACCCTACAATGAGCAGTTCTTC.

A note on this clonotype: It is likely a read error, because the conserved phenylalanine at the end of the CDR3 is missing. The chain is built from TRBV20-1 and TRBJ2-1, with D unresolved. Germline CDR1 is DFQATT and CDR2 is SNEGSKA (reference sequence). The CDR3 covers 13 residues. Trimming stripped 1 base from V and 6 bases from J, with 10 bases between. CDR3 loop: CSARVSDRNEQFC. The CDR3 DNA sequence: TGCAGTGCTAGAGTTTCGGACCGCAATGAGCAGTTCTGC.

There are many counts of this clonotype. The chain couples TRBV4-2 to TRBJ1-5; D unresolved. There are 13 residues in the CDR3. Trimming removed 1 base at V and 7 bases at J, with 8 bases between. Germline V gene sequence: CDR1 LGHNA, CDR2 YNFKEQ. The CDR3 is CASSQGREQPQHF. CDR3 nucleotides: TGTGCCAGCAGCCAAGGGAGGGAGCAGCCCCAGCATTTT.

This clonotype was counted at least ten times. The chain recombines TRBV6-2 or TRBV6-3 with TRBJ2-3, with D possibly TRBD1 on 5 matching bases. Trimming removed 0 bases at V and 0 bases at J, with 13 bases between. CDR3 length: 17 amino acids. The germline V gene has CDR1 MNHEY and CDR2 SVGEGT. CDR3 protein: CASSYSQTDLSTDTQYF. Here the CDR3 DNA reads TGTGCCAGCAGTTACTCTCAGACAGATCTCAGCACAGATACGCAGTATTTT.

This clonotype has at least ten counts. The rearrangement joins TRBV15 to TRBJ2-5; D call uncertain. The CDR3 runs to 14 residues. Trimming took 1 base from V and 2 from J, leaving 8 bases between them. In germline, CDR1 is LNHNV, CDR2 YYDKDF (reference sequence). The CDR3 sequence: CATSRGQEQETQYF. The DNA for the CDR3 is TGTGCCACCAGCAGAGGACAAGAACAAGAGACCCAGTACTTC.